The 4 T cell receptor beta chains presented below share a single source sample, sequenced in a study of glioma-infiltrating T cells after dendritic cell vaccination. Sequencing used immunoSEQ multiplex PCR; TCRdb keeps in-frame clones, though not all of them. The sample has under 100,000 clones; around nine tenths are singletons. Material: blood, obtained before dendritic cell vaccination. All receptors come from a human donor with glioblastoma.

CDR3 region: CASSPSGGDEQYF. CDR3 DNA: TGTGCCAGCAGCCCCAGCGGAGGAGACGAGCAGTACTTC. The chain carries TRBV9 and TRBJ2-7; tentative D call: TRBD2 (5 bases). V was shortened by 4 bases and J by 5 bases, with 13 bases between the two germline ends. CDR1 and CDR2 from the germline V gene are SGDLS and YYNGEE. The CDR3 consists of 13 residues.

J is TRBJ1-4 and V is TRBV4-1; no definite D call. The CDR3 runs to 16 residues. The ends were cut back, 1 base at V and 0 bases at J, with 9 bases in the middle. Per germline, CDR1 MGHRA and CDR2 YSYEKL. The CDR3, as DNA: TGCGCCAGCAGCCAAGTACTTACCGCAACTAATGAAAAACTGTTTTTT. It encodes CASSQVLTATNEKLFF.

The rearrangement joins TRBV7-2 to TRBJ2-5, with 12 nucleotides matching TRBD1. Germline CDR1 reads SGHTA; CDR2 reads FQGNSA. Trimming removed 1 base from V and 0 bases from J; junction bases left unmatched: 6. The CDR3 is 18 residues long. The CDR3 DNA sequence: TGTGCCAGCAGCTTAGTTGGGGACAGGGGGCATTACCAAGAGACCCAGTACTTC. Its protein product is CASSLVGDRGHYQETQYF. The full variable domain, rest sourced from reference TRBV7-2 and TRBJ2-5, is GAGVSQSPSNKVTEKGKDVELRCDPISGHTALYWYRQSLGQGLEFLIYFQGNSAPDKSGLPSDRFSAERTGGSVSTLTIQRTQQEDSAVYLCASSLVGDRGHYQETQYFGPGTRLLVL.

The chain has TRBV4-1 and TRBJ2-3, with 7 nucleotides matching TRBD2. Trimming at V came to 5 bases and at J to 2 bases, leaving 4 bases not matched to a gene. The length of the CDR3 is 14 residues. Germline V lookup: CDR1 MGHRA, CDR2 YSYEKL. The CDR3 DNA reads TGCGCCAGCAGCGAGCGGGGCGACACAGATACGCAGTATTTT. Translation: CASSERGDTDTQYF.